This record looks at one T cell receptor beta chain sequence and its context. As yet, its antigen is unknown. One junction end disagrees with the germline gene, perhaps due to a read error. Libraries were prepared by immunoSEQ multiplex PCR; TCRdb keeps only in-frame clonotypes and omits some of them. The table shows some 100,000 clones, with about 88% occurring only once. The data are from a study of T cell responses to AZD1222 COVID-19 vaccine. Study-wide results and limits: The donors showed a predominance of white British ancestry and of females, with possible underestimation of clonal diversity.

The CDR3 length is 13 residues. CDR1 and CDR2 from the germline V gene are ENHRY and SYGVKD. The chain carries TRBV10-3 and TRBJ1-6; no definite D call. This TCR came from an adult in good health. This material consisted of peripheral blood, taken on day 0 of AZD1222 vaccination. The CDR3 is CAITEELNSPLHF. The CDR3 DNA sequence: TGTGCCATCACTGAGGAACTAAATTCACCCCTCCACTTT.